This entry describes one T cell receptor beta chain. Its antigen remains unidentified. This sample is part of a study of T cell responses to AZD1222 COVID-19 vaccine. Study-wide context: Second doses were pooled across both intervals (about 4 or about 12 weeks). Study results and limitations: The peak T cell response came first, and repertoires were sampled only after it. CD4 TCRs associated with vaccination spanned spike, dominating at 160-218 and 743-854.

Trimming shortened V by 5 bases and J by 0 bases, and 11 bases separated the two germline ends. The CDR3 extends over 16 amino acids. Germline CDR1 is MNHEY and CDR2 is SMNVEV (reference sequence). Sequencing was performed with immunoSEQ multiplex PCR; in TCRdb, only in-frame clones are kept and a portion is missing. The sample contains about 92,000 clones, roughly 93% of which appear only once. The chain employs TRBV27 and TRBJ1-6, with a possible D match to TRBD1 (6 bases). The sequence derives from an adult in good health. The source material was peripheral blood, sampled on day 0 of AZD1222 vaccination. The CDR3 DNA is TGTGCCAGCAGTCCCCAGGGGAGCTCCTATAATTCACCCCTCCACTTT. It specifies CASSPQGSSYNSPLHF.